What follows are 8 T cell receptor beta chains derived from one specimen sequenced in a study of beta chain features in type 1 diabetes. Notes on the study in general: All four CD4+ subsets of Type 1 diabetes patients contained TCRB CDR3s that were moderately but significantly shorter.

For these receptors, no antigen is known. The sequenced template was cDNA made from the entire isolated RNA. Using immunoSEQ multiplex PCR, the repertoire was profiled, and TCRdb retains in-frame clones only, with some absent. This table has 250,000 to 300,000 clones, roughly 24% appearing once. The sample was naive CD4+ T cells from blood. All receptors derive from a woman younger than 45 with type 1 diabetes.

The chain combines TRBV27 with TRBJ2-1; D is unresolved. Germline CDR1 is MNHEY and CDR2 is SMNVEV (reference sequence). This CDR3 is 13 amino acids long. Trimming stripped 5 bases from V and 9 bases from J, with 14 bases between. Here the CDR3 reads CASSLTALGEQFF. CDR3 in DNA: TGTGCCAGCAGTCTAACAGCCTTGGGTGAGCAGTTCTTC.

For this clone: In the same sample, other DNA sequences code for this CDR3. This chain joins TRBV6-5 and TRBJ2-7; weak D call: TRBD2 (5 bases). Germline lookup yields CDR1 MNHEY and CDR2 SVGAGI. The CDR3 has 13 amino acids. Trimming shortened V by 3 bases and J by 2 bases, and 8 bases separated the two germline ends. This CDR3 reads CASSYPGTYEQYF. In DNA, the CDR3 is TGTGCCAGCAGTTATCCGGGGACCTACGAGCAGTACTTC.

This chain joins TRBV2 and TRBJ2-1; no clear D gene. This CDR3 has 12 amino acids. Per the germline V gene, CDR1 is SNHLY and CDR2 is FYNNEI. Between the trimmed V and J ends, which lost 7 bases and 3 bases, there was a span of 7 bases. The CDR3 DNA is TGTGCCAGCATGGCCAACTACAATGAGCAGTTCTTC. It codes for CASMANYNEQFF.

V and J are TRBV11-3 and TRBJ2-3, with TRBD2 identical over 12 bases. The CDR3 loop spans 16 amino acids. In germline, CDR1 is SGHNT, CDR2 YENEEA. V dropped 1 base and J dropped 6; count of bases not matched to a gene: 5. The CDR3 sequence: CASSLVTSGRLDTQYF. The CDR3 nucleotides read TGTGCCAGCAGCTTAGTCACTAGCGGGAGGCTGGATACGCAGTATTTT.

This clone was seen more than once but under ten times. The chain employs TRBV29-1 and TRBJ1-2; tentatively, D is TRBD1 (5 bases). V lost 6 bases and J 7 bases, leaving 15 bases between the germline ends. The CDR3 is made up of 12 amino acids. Per germline, CDR1 SQVTM and CDR2 ANQGSEA. CDR3 DNA sequence: TGCAGCGTCGATGGGGGGTGGCGTGGCTACACCTTC. The encoded protein is CSVDGGWRGYTF.

The chain joins TRBV28 to TRBJ1-1; 8 nucleotides line up with TRBD1. Trimming cost V 5 bases and J 10 bases; bases outside gene matches: 6. The CDR3 contains 12 residues. CDR1 MDHEN and CDR2 SYDVKM come from the germline V gene. The CDR3 loop reads CASSVQGAVAFF. The CDR3 DNA follows: TGTGCCAGCAGTGTCCAGGGGGCCGTAGCTTTCTTT.

This clone was observed a handful of times. Other nucleotide sequences in the sample specify the same CDR3. The chain is built from TRBV30 and TRBJ1-5; no reliable D call. Trimming took 2 bases from V and 5 from J, leaving 10 bases between them. CDR1 and CDR2 (germline): GTSNPN, SVGIG (reference sequence). CDR3 length equals 13 residues. CDR3 in DNA: TGTGCCTGGAGTCGCCGGGATGATCAGCCCCAGCATTTT. Its translation: CAWSRRDDQPQHF.

This clone turned up a few times. The chain is built from TRBV18 and TRBJ1-5; perhaps TRBD1 as D (6 bases). The V and J ends lost 4 bases and 4 bases respectively, with 14 bases between them. The CDR3 has 15 amino acids. Per the germline V gene, CDR1 is KGHSH and CDR2 is LQKENI. CDR3 DNA sequence: TGTGCCAGCTCACTACAGGGTTTGAGTAATCAGCCCCAGCATTTT. Encoded protein: CASSLQGLSNQPQHF.